This TCR beta chain was sequenced in a study of siplizumab effects on memory and regulatory T cells. The study, taken as a whole, reports: Alloreactive CD4+ clones that could be mapped were on average around 62% Treg-derived with siplizumab, against around 27% in controls. Naive T cells appeared more varied than memory cells and looked like key alloresponse contributors. The mapping of alloreactive clones to unstimulated subsets covered only a minor fraction of them.

Produced via immunoSEQ multiplex PCR; TCRdb's table is partial and in-frame only. In the table there are 100,000 or so clones, around 93% of which are singletons. CDR1 and CDR2 from the germline V gene are SGDLS and YYNGEE. Trimming took 4 bases from V and 5 from J; bases not matched to a gene: 12. The CDR3 consists of 16 residues. A remark on this clone: Its antigen is currently unknown.

This clonotype originated in a human donor in good health. Sequencing input: CD4+ T cells sorted from blood. V usage is TRBV9 and J usage is TRBJ2-5, with 9 positions matching TRBD2. CDR3 sequence reads: CASSRGNSGSWETQYF. Written as DNA, the CDR3 is TGTGCCAGCAGCAGGGGGAATAGCGGGAGTTGGGAGACCCAGTACTTC.